Listed below are T cell receptor beta chains from one sample, sequenced in a study of T-cell memory formation after mild COVID-19. From the 5' RACE reads, TCRdb called clonotypes with MiXCR, one entry per CDR3 protein. The sample holds around 300,000 distinct CDR3 sequences, 8% to 10% seen once. Sequenced material: PBMCs or a T cell subset sorted from them (not recorded which). The receptors come from a man aged 18 to 29 who had mild COVID-19 (a few samples of this study predate the infection). Cell type and time point are not known. CDR3s leave out the opening cysteine and the closing phenylalanine or tryptophan. Clone sizes are given selectively: once, few, many, or a class where the clone is expanded.

V gene	clone size	J gene	CDR3 protein
TRBV7-2	many	TRBJ2-5	ASSLRPSGGPKETQY
TRBV4-1	few	TRBJ2-1	ASSIRAFNEQF
TRBV7-9	-	TRBJ2-7	ASSHPAGNEAYEQY
TRBV7-3	many	TRBJ1-1	ASSPQGRNTEAF
TRBV3-1	few	TRBJ2-1	ASSHGLAGPSGEQF
TRBV5-1	few	TRBJ1-6	ASSPTTARSSPLH
TRBV4-1	many	TRBJ2-1	ASSQATSGVYNEQF
TRBV7-9	-	TRBJ2-5	ASSLPQGGQETQY
TRBV5-1	-	TRBJ1-6	ASSSDANSPLH
TRBV4-3	few	TRBJ2-3	ASSQDRASGGFEYTQY
TRBV6-4	few	TRBJ2-2	ASSEVTGFTGELF
TRBV3-1	-	TRBJ1-2	ASSQSGQGAEGYT
TRBV27	-	TRBJ2-5	ASSQTGTSGGPQETQY
TRBV7-2	-	TRBJ2-5	ASRLAGGYQETQY
TRBV7-2	many	TRBJ1-1	ASRDPNTEAF
TRBV7-9	-	TRBJ1-6	ASSLRVETGDTPLH
TRBV7-2	-	TRBJ2-5	ASKLASPETQY
TRBV7-9	few	TRBJ2-7	ASSRGGGLYEQY
TRBV20-1	few	TRBJ2-2	SARAPQGLAVNTGELF
TRBV6-2/TRBV6-3	-	TRBJ1-1	ASRAPGQGLNTEAF
TRBV7-9	-	TRBJ2-2	ASRMTGDTGELF
TRBV7-9	-	TRBJ2-1	ASSPRGSGANEQF
TRBV7-4	many	TRBJ2-4	ASSPIPLAYLEAKNIQY
TRBV7-3	many	TRBJ2-3	ASSLTRVGASTDTQY
TRBV12-3/TRBV12-4	-	TRBJ2-1	ASSPDSLGRF
TRBV6-5	many	TRBJ1-2	ASSYDSFDYT
TRBV6-2/TRBV6-3	-	TRBJ1-1	ATREAVGLGTEAF
TRBV20-1	few	TRBJ2-3	SAPLPASTDTQY
TRBV5-1	-	TRBJ2-1	ASSPPNYNEQF
TRBV7-2	few	TRBJ2-2	ASSQRIWGELF
TRBV7-9	-	TRBJ2-5	ASRSSGAQY
TRBV12-3/TRBV12-4	-	TRBJ1-2	ASSLTGANYGYT
TRBV5-1	many	TRBJ2-7	ASSLVGGFYEQY
TRBV19	-	TRBJ1-1	ASSIDPGHPNTEAF